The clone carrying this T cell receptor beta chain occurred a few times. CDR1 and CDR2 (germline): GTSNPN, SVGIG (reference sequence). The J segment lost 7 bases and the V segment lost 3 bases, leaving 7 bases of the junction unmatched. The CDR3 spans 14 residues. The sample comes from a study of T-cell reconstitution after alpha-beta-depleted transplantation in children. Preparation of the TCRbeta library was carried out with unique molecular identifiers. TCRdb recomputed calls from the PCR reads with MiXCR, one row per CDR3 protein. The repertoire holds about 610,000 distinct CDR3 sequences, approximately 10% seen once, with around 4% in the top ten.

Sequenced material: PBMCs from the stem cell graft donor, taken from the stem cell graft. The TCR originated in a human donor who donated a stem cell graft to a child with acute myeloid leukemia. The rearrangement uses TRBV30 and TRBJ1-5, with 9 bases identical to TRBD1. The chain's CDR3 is CAWSRDRVKQPQHF. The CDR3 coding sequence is TGTGCCTGGAGCCGGGACAGGGTGAAACAGCCCCAGCATTTT.